The 29 T cell receptor beta chains below come from one sample, sequenced in a study of T cells after yellow fever vaccination. TCRdb called the 5' RACE reads again in MiXCR, with one record for every CDR3 protein. This table holds 250,000 to 350,000 distinct CDR3 sequences, around 10% found once. Source: CD4+ T cells sorted from PBMCs, taken 5 days after the yellow fever booster vaccination. The receptor source for this set is a man between 18 and 35 years old who received the YFV17D yellow fever vaccine.

The chain uses TRBV5-1 and TRBJ2-5, with 8 bases fitting TRBD2. Germline values: CDR1 SGHRS, CDR2 YFSETQ. After removal of 4 bases from V and 1 base from J, the junction contained 9 bases not matched to a gene. The CDR3 covers 16 residues. CDR3 sequence (DNA): TGCGCCAGCAGCGCCCTACTAGCGGCGGGCCAAGAGACCCAGTACTTC. It encodes CASSALLAAGQETQYF.

This clonotype was recorded a few times. This chain links TRBV11-2 with TRBJ2-1; 7 bases match TRBD2. The CDR3 covers 15 residues. Germline V gene data show CDR1 as SGHAT and CDR2 as FQNNGV. The junction had 6 bases not matched to a gene; V was cut back by 2 bases and J by 5 bases. CDR3 in amino acids: CASSLLWGGNNEQFF. The CDR3 DNA reads TGTGCCAGCAGCTTATTGTGGGGGGGAAACAATGAGCAGTTCTTC.

V gene TRBV5-4 combines with J gene TRBJ2-1, with 9 bases that match TRBD1. Germline trimming cut 2 bases from V and 1 base from J; bases unmatched to any gene: 4. Germline V gene sequence: CDR1 SGHNT, CDR2 YYREEE (reference sequence). CDR3 length: 16 residues. The CDR3 nucleotides read TGTGCCAGCAGCTTTTTAGGACAGGGGTCCTACAATGAGCAGTTCTTC. Protein sequence: CASSFLGQGSYNEQFF.

The chain links TRBV20-1 to TRBJ1-4; weak D call: TRBD1 (5 bases). The CDR3 totals 12 residues. Germline V lookup: CDR1 DFQATT, CDR2 SNEGSKA (reference sequence). The V end was cut by 6 bases, the J end by 8 bases, with 13 bases between. CDR3 nucleotide sequence: TGCAGTGCGCAGGGACGTGGAGAAAAACTGTTTTTT. It yields the protein CSAQGRGEKLFF.

CDR3 nucleotides: TGTGCCAGCTCACCACCTCAGGGGATTAGCACAGATACGCAGTATTTT. Amino acid sequence: CASSPPQGISTDTQYF. J is TRBJ2-3 and V is TRBV18, with a tentative D call TRBD1 (6 bases). Germline-derived CDR1 and CDR2 are KGHSH and LQKENI. Trimming shortened V by 0 bases and J by 0 bases, and 10 bases separated the two germline ends. The CDR3 extends over 16 amino acids.

CDR3 bases: TGTGCCAGCAGTTACGGGACGGGGAATCAGCCCCAGCATTTT. Translating it yields CASSYGTGNQPQHF. V gene TRBV6-5 combines with J gene TRBJ1-5; tentative D call: TRBD1 (5 bases). Trimming took 2 bases from V and 4 from J, leaving 9 bases between them. Germline values: CDR1 MNHEY, CDR2 SVGAGI. The CDR3 is 14 amino acids.

This clonotype was recorded many times. This chain links TRBV18 with TRBJ1-3; D not certain. V gave up 3 bases and J gave up 1 base, with 13 bases separating them. Germline V gene lookup returns CDR1 KGHSH and CDR2 LQKENI. This CDR3 has 16 residues. The CDR3 is CASSPLGGASGNTIYF. The CDR3 DNA reads as TGTGCCAGCTCACCTCTAGGCGGCGCTTCTGGAAACACCATATATTTT.

This clonotype was observed a few times. The chain links TRBV7-2 to TRBJ2-7; 8 nucleotides agree with TRBD1. CDR1 and CDR2 from the germline V gene are SGHTA and FQGNSA. The CDR3 runs 15 residues. V lost 1 base and J lost 4; bases outside the gene matches: 6. The CDR3 DNA sequence: TGTGCCAGCAGCTTAGAAGGGGGGACAGGATACGAGCAGTACGTC. Amino acid sequence: CASSLEGGTGYEQYV.

This clonotype was counted only a few times. An end of the junction does not agree with germline; a read error may underlie this. This chain links TRBV11-2 with TRBJ2-7, with D possibly being TRBD1 (6 bases). The CDR3 loop spans 13 amino acids. CDR1 is SGHAT and CDR2 is FQNNGV in the germline V gene. This CDR3 reads CASSRGGHSLLGF. The CDR3 DNA is TGTGCCAGCAGCCGAGGGGGACACTCCCTTCTGGGCTTC.

This clonotype turned up a few times. The chain links TRBV13 to TRBJ1-6; 8 bases align to TRBD1. The CDR3 totals 15 residues. Per the germline V gene, CDR1 is PRHDT and CDR2 is FYEKMQ (reference sequence). V was clipped by 5 bases and J by 7 bases; unmatched bases: 7. The CDR3 nucleotides read TGTGCCAGCAGCCCCTCAACAGGGGGAAATTCACCCCTCCACTTT. Translated, it gives CASSPSTGGNSPLHF.

The chain recombines TRBV7-2 with TRBJ2-3; D remains unclear. Germline values: CDR1 SGHTA, CDR2 FQGNSA. The CDR3 is 14 amino acids. V dropped 3 bases and J dropped 3 bases, with 10 bases sitting between them. The CDR3 region has the DNA TGTGCCAGCAGCTTTCGGGTCTTAACAGATACGCAGTATTTT. This translates into CASSFRVLTDTQYF.

The V and J genes are TRBV6-1 and TRBJ2-7, with TRBD1 identical over 7 bases. The V segment lost 1 base and the J segment 5 bases; nucleotides outside the gene matches: 8. This CDR3 is built from 15 residues. From germline, CDR1 is MNHNS and CDR2 SASEGT. In DNA form, the CDR3 reads TGTGCCAGCAGTGAAGTAACTACAGGGGTAGACGAGCAGTACTTC. It is translated as CASSEVTTGVDEQYF.

This clonotype was observed at least ten times. V and J are TRBV12-3 or TRBV12-4 and TRBJ2-1, with TRBD1 matching 10 bases. The J segment lost 2 bases and the V segment lost 5 bases, leaving 3 bases of the junction unmatched. CDR3 length equals 15 residues. In DNA, the CDR3 is TGTGCCAGCAGTGGACAGGGGGTCCCCTACAATGAGCAGTTCTTC. This codes for CASSGQGVPYNEQFF.

The rearrangement uses TRBV2 and TRBJ2-7; D not resolved. CDR1 and CDR2 (germline): SNHLY, FYNNEI. Trimming cost V 0 bases and J 0 bases, with 12 bases left between them. The CDR3 runs to 16 residues. The CDR3 DNA is TGTGCCAGCAGTGAAGCGAGGCACCCAAGCTCCTACGAGCAGTACTTC. Its protein is CASSEARHPSSYEQYF.

This clonotype appeared a few times. The CDR3 bases are TGTGCCAGCAGGATCGACAGGGGGAACACTGAAGCTTTCTTT. As protein: CASRIDRGNTEAFF. The chain couples TRBV12-3 or TRBV12-4 to TRBJ1-1; the match to TRBD1 covers 8 bases. This CDR3 spans 14 amino acids. V dropped 6 bases and J dropped 1; count of bases not matched to a gene: 4.

This clonotype was seen ten or more times. This chain uses TRBV7-9 with TRBJ2-7; D gene uncertain. CDR1 and CDR2 from the germline V gene are SEHNR and FQNEAQ (reference sequence). Trimming removed 3 bases at V and 5 bases at J, with 17 bases between. This CDR3 comprises 15 residues. CDR3 nucleotides: TGTGCCAGCAGCTTGAGTATTACGGGTTTCAACGAGCAGTACTTC. It is translated as CASSLSITGFNEQYF.

This clonotype showed up just a few times. V gene TRBV5-1 combines with J gene TRBJ2-3; D is perhaps TRBD1 (7 bases). Per germline, CDR1 SGHRS and CDR2 YFSETQ. CDR3 length: 15 amino acids. The V end lost 0 bases, the J end lost 6 bases, and 14 bases lay between the germline ends. The CDR3: CASSLAPQGGDTQYF. The CDR3 nucleotides read TGCGCCAGCAGCTTGGCGCCCCAGGGGGGCGATACGCAGTATTTT. The entire variable domain, with the rest obtained from reference TRBV5-1 and TRBJ2-3, is as follows: KAGVTQTPRYLIKTRGQQVTLSCSPISGHRSVSWYQQTPGQGLQFLFEYFSETQRNKGNFPGRFSGRQFSNSRSEMNVSTLELGDSALYLCASSLAPQGGDTQYFGPGTRLTVL.

This clonotype was counted between two and nine times. The rearrangement links TRBV24-1 to TRBJ2-7, with D unresolved. CDR1 and CDR2 from the germline V gene are KGHDR and SFDVKD. Trimming took 0 bases from V and 2 from J, leaving 16 bases between them. The CDR3 runs to 17 residues. CDR3 sequence: CATSDLQKWSGTYEQYV. The CDR3 nucleotides are TGTGCCACCAGTGATTTGCAAAAATGGAGTGGAACCTACGAGCAGTACGTC.

This clonotype was picked up many times. The chain has TRBV20-1 and TRBJ2-5; TRBD1 aligns across 12 bases. CDR1 and CDR2 from the germline V gene are DFQATT and SNEGSKA (reference sequence). CDR3 length equals 13 residues. J was trimmed by 7 bases and V by 3 bases; bases with no gene match: 3. CDR3 nucleotide sequence: TGCAGTGCTAGGGGACAGGGGGCGCGGACCCAGTACTTC. Translated: CSARGQGARTQYF.

This clonotype showed up many times. The chain recombines TRBV12-3 or TRBV12-4 with TRBJ2-3; 10 bases align to TRBD1. V lost 6 bases and J lost 2; bases outside the gene matches: 11. The CDR3 spans 17 residues. Here the CDR3 DNA reads TGTGCCAGCAGGAGCCACGGAAGACAGGGGGCCACAGATACGCAGTATTTT. Encoded protein: CASRSHGRQGATDTQYF.

This clonotype has a handful of counts. CDR3 DNA sequence: TGTGCCAGCAGCTTAATATGGGGGGACTACGAGCAGTACGTC. This sequence encodes CASSLIWGDYEQYV. The genes are TRBV7-3 and TRBJ2-7, with TRBD2 as a possible D gene (6 bases). The V gene's germline CDR1 is SGHTA and CDR2 FQGTGA. The CDR3 length is 14 residues. Trimming took off 1 base at V and 3 bases at J, with 10 bases between the two ends.

This clonotype was seen a few times. The rearrangement uses TRBV7-3 and TRBJ1-2; D remains ambiguous. The CDR3 runs 12 residues. Germline V gene sequence: CDR1 SGHTA, CDR2 FQGTGA. Trimming pared 8 bases from V and 4 bases from J, leaving 11 bases between. CDR3 DNA sequence: TGTGCCAGCGGCAGGCCGGGCTATGGCTACACCTTC. As protein: CASGRPGYGYTF.

This clonotype was detected only a few times. The chain combines TRBV12-3 or TRBV12-4 with TRBJ2-5, with unresolved D. The V end was cut by 2 bases, the J end by 5 bases, with 12 bases between. This CDR3 is 14 amino acids long. This CDR3 reads CASSLSIVRETQYF. The CDR3, as DNA: TGTGCCAGCAGTTTATCAATCGTTAGGGAGACCCAGTACTTC.

The chain carries TRBV6-6 and TRBJ1-3; D not certain. The V end lost 0 bases, the J end lost 1 base, and 19 bases lay between the germline ends. This CDR3 region has 19 residues. CDR1 is MNHNY and CDR2 is SVGAGI in the germline V gene (reference sequence). The CDR3 bases are TGTGCCAGCAGTTACTCGATCACCTCCGCAGACGGGTCTGGAAACACCATATATTTT. It codes for CASSYSITSADGSGNTIYF.

This clonotype was seen a handful of times. The rearrangement uses TRBV18 and TRBJ1-4; tentative D call: TRBD1 (6 bases). This CDR3 has 17 residues. Trimming stripped 4 bases from V and 2 bases from J, with 17 bases between. Per the germline V gene, CDR1 is KGHSH and CDR2 is LQKENI. The CDR3 DNA reads TGTGCCAGCTCACGGGCCGTGGGGGCTGGCACTAATGAAAAACTGTTTTTT. Its protein is CASSRAVGAGTNEKLFF.

The gene calls are TRBV11-1 and TRBJ2-5, with D maybe TRBD2 (7 bases). The V end lost 0 bases, the J end lost 7 bases, and 12 bases lay between the germline ends. The CDR3 is 14 amino acids. Germline-derived CDR1 and CDR2 are SGHAT and FQDESV (reference sequence). The CDR3 loop reads CASSLAYREGTQYF. The CDR3 region has the DNA TGTGCCAGCAGCTTAGCTTACAGGGAGGGGACCCAGTACTTC.

This clonotype was seen at least ten times. This sequence joins TRBV27 and TRBJ1-1; 9 bases are a match to TRBD1. Trimming removed 7 bases from V and 5 bases from J; junction bases left unmatched: 5. Germline lookup yields CDR1 MNHEY and CDR2 SMNVEV (reference sequence). The CDR3 consists of 13 residues. CDR3: CASMGTGTTEAFF. CDR3 coding DNA: TGTGCCAGCATGGGGACAGGGACAACTGAAGCTTTCTTT.

V is TRBV6-1 and J is TRBJ2-7; D is perhaps TRBD1 (6 bases). The CDR3 runs 14 residues. V gave up 0 bases and J gave up 0 bases, with 6 bases separating them. Germline V CDR1 and CDR2: MNHNS, SASEGT. The CDR3 DNA follows: TGTGCCAGCAGTGAAGCGGACAGCTCCTACGAGCAGTACGTC. Protein sequence: CASSEADSSYEQYV.

This clonotype was seen more than once but under ten times. The DNA for the CDR3 is TGTGCCAGCAGCCAAGATTGGGGAGCCGCTGGAAACACCATATATTTT. Translation gives CASSQDWGAAGNTIYF. The chain combines TRBV4-2 with TRBJ1-3; D not resolved. Trimming shortened V by 0 bases and J by 2 bases, and 11 bases separated the two germline ends. Germline assignment: CDR1 LGHNA and CDR2 YNFKEQ. This CDR3 spans 16 amino acids.